A selection of T cell receptor beta chains follows, all from one sample in a study of blood T cell repertoires in COVID-19. Measured with immunoSEQ multiplex PCR; TCRdb has only the in-frame clones, and not every one. The table has about 100,000 clones, almost 80% seen once. Sequenced input: peripheral blood. The receptors derive from a man between 70 and 80 years old with active or convalescent COVID-19. CDR3s include the opening cysteine and the closing phenylalanine or tryptophan. The D gene is left open where the match is weak. Where a row states a size, it is once, few, many or the class of an expanded clone; other rows omit it.

.	TRBV5-6	.	TRBJ1-6	TGTGCCAGTAACAGGAGGGGAGCCTCACCCCTCCACTTT	CASNRRGASPLHF
.	TRBV2	.	TRBJ2-2	TGTGCCAGCAGTGTAGGGGCGGCCGGGGAGCTGTTTTTT	CASSVGAAGELFF
.	TRBV24-1	once	TRBJ2-3	TGTGCCACCGGCGGGACTTCTAGCACAGATACGCAGTATTTT	CATGGTSSTDTQYF
TRBD2	TRBV5-1	.	TRBJ2-1	TGCGCCAGCAGCTTGGGATCGGGGGGAGATGAGCAGTTCTTC	CASSLGSGGDEQFF
TRBD2	TRBV24-1	.	TRBJ2-2	TGTGCCACCAGTGACCCTGGGAGGGGTGGAAACGGGGAGCTGTTTTTT	CATSDPGRGGNGELFF
.	TRBV5-6	few	TRBJ1-5	TGTGCCAGCAGCTTGGGGGCCAGCAATCAGCCCCAGCATTTT	CASSLGASNQPQHF
.	TRBV27	.	TRBJ2-2	TGTGCCAGCAGTTTATCTTGGGGGCCGGTCACCGGGGAGCTGTTTTTT	CASSLSWGPVTGELFF
TRBD2	TRBV6-2/TRBV6-3	.	TRBJ2-7	TGTGCCAGCAGTTCTCCCGGGACTAGCGGGAGGGCCCTCAAGTACGAGCAGTACTTC	CASSSPGTSGRALKYEQYF
.	TRBV2	.	TRBJ2-5	TGTGCCAGCAGGCCGGGACTCCAAGAGACCCAGTACTTC	CASRPGLQETQYF
TRBD2	TRBV3-1/TRBV3-2	.	TRBJ2-2	TGTGCCAGCACCCCCAATACGCGGACTAGCGGGCTCCCCGGGGAGCTGTTTTTT	CASTPNTRTSGLPGELFF
TRBD2	TRBV6-4	.	TRBJ2-1	TGTGCCAGCAGCCACCAACGGGGGGGTTACAATGAGCAGTTCTTC	CASSHQRGGYNEQFF
.	TRBV29-1	.	TRBJ2-1	TGCAGCGTTGAAGATCTAGGAGGGAGCTCCTACAATGAGCAGTTCTTC	CSVEDLGGSSYNEQFF
TRBD1	TRBV27	.	TRBJ1-6	TGTGCCAGCAGTTTCCAGGGGGGCACCCTCCACTTT	CASSFQGGTLHF
.	TRBV5-4	few	TRBJ2-1	TGTGCCAGCAGCTCGGCAGCTAGCCCTAATGAGCAGTTCTTC	CASSSAASPNEQFF
TRBD1	TRBV6-1	.	TRBJ1-5	TGTGCCAGCAGTGAAGGTGGAGGGGGCGCGGGTCAGCCCCAGCATTTT	CASSEGGGGAGQPQHF
.	TRBV7-2	.	TRBJ2-3	TGTGCCAGCACCCCGAGCCCCACAGATACGCAGTATTTT	CASTPSPTDTQYF
.	TRBV18	.	TRBJ1-2	TGTGCCAGCTCACCCGGGCGCGGGTATGGCTACACCTTC	CASSPGRGYGYTF
TRBD1	TRBV24-1	.	TRBJ2-7	TGTGCCACCAGTGACACAGGGGGTCGCCGGGAGCAGTACTTC	CATSDTGGRREQYF
TRBD2	TRBV9	.	TRBJ2-7	TGTGCCAGCAGCGTATCGGCGGGAGTCGACGAGCAGTACTTC	CASSVSAGVDEQYF
TRBD1	TRBV3-1/TRBV3-2	.	TRBJ1-2	TGTGCCAGCAGCCAAACGCAGGGGGCTAACTATGGCTACACCTTC	CASSQTQGANYGYTF
TRBD2	TRBV7-3	.	TRBJ2-1	TGTGCCAGCAGCACCCAGGGCGGGAGCTTTAATGAGCAGTTCTTC	CASSTQGGSFNEQFF
.	TRBV3-1/TRBV3-2	once	TRBJ1-5	TGTGCCAGCAGCCAAGGCAGGGATCGCAATCAGCCCCAGCATTTT	CASSQGRDRNQPQHF
TRBD1	TRBV6-2/TRBV6-3	once	TRBJ2-7	TGTGCCAGCAGTTACCTGACAGGGGACTACGAGCAGTACTTC	CASSYLTGDYEQYF
.	TRBV4-3	.	TRBJ2-3	TGCGCCAGCAGCCAATCGGGGAGCGGGTCCCCCACAGACAGACAGTATTTT	CASSQSGSGSPTDRQYF
.	TRBV4-2	.	TRBJ2-3	TGTGCCAGCAGCCCCGGAGGGGGGGGGACCACAGATACGCAGTATTTT	CASSPGGGGTTDTQYF
.	TRBV6-2/TRBV6-3	.	TRBJ1-2	TGTGCCAGCAGTTACCCGACAGGACTTTATGGCTACACCTTC	CASSYPTGLYGYTF
.	TRBV6-2/TRBV6-3	.	TRBJ2-7	TGTGCCAGCAGTTACTCCTTCTCTCGCGACGAGCAGTACTTC	CASSYSFSRDEQYF
TRBD1	TRBV29-1	.	TRBJ2-7	TGCAGCGTTGAAGTCCTGGACAGGGAGTCCTACGAGCAGTACTTC	CSVEVLDRESYEQYF
.	TRBV28	few	TRBJ1-1	TGTGCCAGCACCAGCTCCGGGGGGATGAACACTGAAGCTTTCTTT	CASTSSGGMNTEAFF
.	TRBV7-8	.	TRBJ1-1	TGTGCCAGCAGCCCTGACAGGACCCTTGAAGCTTTCTTT	CASSPDRTLEAFF
.	TRBV5-1	.	TRBJ1-4	TGCGCCAGCAGCTTGATGGCCTCTGCAACTAATGAAAAACTGTTTTTT	CASSLMASATNEKLFF
.	TRBV5-6	few	TRBJ1-1	TGTGCCAGCAGCCAGGGGATGAACACTGAAGCTTTCTTT	CASSQGMNTEAFF
.	TRBV6-2/TRBV6-3	many	TRBJ1-3	TGTGCCAGCAGTTACGGCGGCCCGCCTGGAAACACCATATATTTT	CASSYGGPPGNTIYF
TRBD1	TRBV7-3	.	TRBJ2-7	TGTGCCAGCAGCCAGACAGGGAGCTCCTACGAGCAGTACTTC	CASSQTGSSYEQYF
TRBD1	TRBV5-8	.	TRBJ1-5	TGTGCCAGCAGCGCATGGGACAGGGTAAATCAGCCCCAGCATTTT	CASSAWDRVNQPQHF
TRBD1	TRBV2	once	TRBJ1-6	TGTGCCAGCAGCGACGAAGGACAGGGTCGTTCACCCCTCCACTTT	CASSDEGQGRSPLHF
.	TRBV9	.	TRBJ2-5	TGTGCCAGCAGCATTAGGGGGGGAGAGACCCAGTACTTC	CASSIRGGETQYF
TRBD1	TRBV5-1	few	TRBJ1-1	TGCGCCAGCAGCCCCAGGGGGATTTACACTGAAGCTTTCTTT	CASSPRGIYTEAFF
.	TRBV5-4	.	TRBJ1-6	TGTGCCAGCAGCTTGGACGCCCAGGTCGGCACCCTCCACTTT	CASSLDAQVGTLHF
TRBD1	TRBV28	once	TRBJ1-5	TGTGCCAGTGCCCGACAGGGGGCCCCTAAGCCCCAGCATTTT	CASARQGAPKPQHF
.	TRBV5-1	.	TRBJ1-1	TGCGCCAGCAGCTTGGATGGTCAGGGGAACACTGAAGCTTTCTTT	CASSLDGQGNTEAFF
.	TRBV21-1	.	TRBJ2-7	TGTGCCAGCAGGTCTGGACACCTCGGACTAGCGGGGGCCTACGAGCAGTACTTC	CASRSGHLGLAGAYEQYF
TRBD1	TRBV4-1	.	TRBJ2-1	TGCGCCAGCAGCCACCCCAAGGGGGCAAGCACCTACAATGAGCAGTTCTTC	CASSHPKGASTYNEQFF
.	TRBV5-4	few	TRBJ2-6	TGTGCCAGCAGCCCGGAGTATGCCAACGTCCTGACTTTC	CASSPEYANVLTF
TRBD1	TRBV7-8	.	TRBJ2-1	TGTGCCAGCAGCTTAACAGGGGGACTGAGCTCCTACAATGAGCAGTTCTTC	CASSLTGGLSSYNEQFF
TRBD1	TRBV12-3/TRBV12-4	once	TRBJ2-1	TGTGCCAGCAGTAGGACAGGCTACAATGAGCAGTTCTTC	CASSRTGYNEQFF
.	TRBV7-9	.	TRBJ2-1	TGTGCCAGCAGCTTTGACGGGACTCCTTACAATGAGCAGTTCTTC	CASSFDGTPYNEQFF
TRBD1	TRBV5-1	once	TRBJ2-3	TGCGCCAGCACAGCGGGACAGGGGAAGGATACGCAGTATTTT	CASTAGQGKDTQYF
.	TRBV9	few	TRBJ1-2	TGTGCCAGCAGCGTAGACCCCCAGGACTATGGCTACACCTTC	CASSVDPQDYGYTF
.	TRBV28	.	TRBJ2-7	TGTGCCAGTTCTTGGGGCAGCTCCTACGAGCAGTACTTC	CASSWGSSYEQYF
.	TRBV3-1/TRBV3-2	.	TRBJ1-1	TGTGCCAGCAGCCCTTCTGTCTTCAGGGCGAACACTGAAGCTTTCTTT	CASSPSVFRANTEAFF
TRBD1	TRBV5-6	.	TRBJ1-6	TGTGCCAGCAGCTTGGACAGGGGGTCCTATAATTCACCCCTCCACTTT	CASSLDRGSYNSPLHF
.	TRBV4-2	.	TRBJ2-1	TGTGCCAGCAGCCAAGTTTCAGCTGCGGCGCGCGCCGCCTACAATGAGCAGTTCTTC	CASSQVSAAARAAYNEQFF
TRBD2	TRBV7-2	.	TRBJ2-3	TGTGCCAGCCGACTTGGACTAGCGGACCTCACAGATACGCAGTATTTT	CASRLGLADLTDTQYF
.	TRBV5-6	.	TRBJ1-2	TGTGCCAGCAGCTCCGGGAATCACGCAAACTATGGCTACACCTTC	CASSSGNHANYGYTF
.	TRBV21-1	.	TRBJ2-7	TGTGCCAGCAGACAGTACAGGGGGCCTCCCCACGAGCAGTACTTC	CASRQYRGPPHEQYF
.	TRBV24-1	.	TRBJ1-5	TGTGCCACCAGTGATTTGAGTCTAAGAGATCAGCCCCAGCATTTT	CATSDLSLRDQPQHF
TRBD2	TRBV13	.	TRBJ2-7	TGTGCCAGCAGCGAAGGACTAGCGGGATCCTACGAGCAGTACTTC	CASSEGLAGSYEQYF